The rows below give T cell receptor beta chains drawn from one sample of a study of blood T cells in healthy people across ages. From the 5' RACE reads, TCRdb called clonotypes with MiXCR, one entry per CDR3 protein. The sample shows around 900,000 distinct CDR3 sequences, less than 35% of them seen only once. The sample consisted of blood. Receptors were obtained from a woman of 80 years or more in good health. Each CDR3 is given with its conserved first and last residue.

TRBJ2-1,TRBV7-6,CVSSYMEGYNEQFF
TRBJ2-6,TRBV4-2,CASSQWGLAGGPRGANVLTF
TRBJ2-3,TRBV10-2,CASSEGRFRTDTQYF
TRBJ1-1,TRBV7-9,CASSPDRWEPEAFF
TRBJ1-1,TRBV7-9,CASSLSGHTEAFF
TRBJ1-2,TRBV5-5,CASSPQAGAWGYTF
TRBJ2-2,TRBV6-5,CASSYSMSVSGELFF
TRBJ2-1,TRBV15,CATSSQRGLYNEQFF
TRBJ1-2,TRBV5-6,CASSTGKYGYTF
TRBJ2-6,TRBV18,CASSAGTSGRANVRTF
TRBJ2-3,TRBV6-2/TRBV6-3,CASSYQDIGTDTQYF
TRBJ2-1,TRBV6-2/TRBV6-3,CASRGTGGLREQFF
TRBJ1-2,TRBV7-2,CASSLDLGHYTF
TRBJ1-2,TRBV7-2,CASRDPGQLVGYTF
TRBJ2-2,TRBV12-3/TRBV12-4,CASSFYSSSGENTGELFF
TRBJ1-2,TRBV7-2,CASSSTRQGPLLYGYTF
TRBJ2-1,TRBV21-1,CASSSETEFF
TRBJ2-2,TRBV6-6,CASSKPPDRGRTGELFF
TRBJ1-5,TRBV20-1,CSASEGASNQPQHF
TRBJ2-3,TRBV9,CASSVGSASSTDTQYF
TRBJ1-4,TRBV30,CAWSVGILSGQSEKLFF
TRBJ2-7,TRBV6-5,CASMESYEQYF
TRBJ2-7,TRBV21-1,CASSKTPGEGRPYEQYF
TRBJ2-3,TRBV7-9,CASSIFRVISTDTQYF
TRBJ1-1,TRBV5-1,CASSLVKGTRNTEAFF
TRBJ2-1,TRBV5-1,CASSLPRDRGNEQFF
TRBJ2-3,TRBV7-2,CASSLGAATDTQYF
TRBJ2-7,TRBV20-1,CSTGTYEQYF
TRBJ2-1,TRBV27,CASSLIGRGAGNEQFF
TRBJ2-7,TRBV28,CASFPALGGPPYEQYF
-,TRBV7-9,CASSVGGGKNIQYF
TRBJ2-2,TRBV7-2,CASSPTSLGMATGELFF
TRBJ1-6,TRBV6-5,CASSYSASNSPLHF
TRBJ2-1,TRBV2,CASSGGVIPIYNEQFF
TRBJ1-2,TRBV7-9,CASSFGVRQGAGGYTF
TRBJ1-5,TRBV20-1,CSARGGSGANQPQHF
TRBJ1-1,TRBV18,CASSQEQGVTEAFF
TRBJ2-1,TRBV9,CASSNPGTRNEQFF
-,TRBV7-9,CASSPPGAGAQETQYF
TRBJ2-3,TRBV13,CASSPWDYVGDTQYF